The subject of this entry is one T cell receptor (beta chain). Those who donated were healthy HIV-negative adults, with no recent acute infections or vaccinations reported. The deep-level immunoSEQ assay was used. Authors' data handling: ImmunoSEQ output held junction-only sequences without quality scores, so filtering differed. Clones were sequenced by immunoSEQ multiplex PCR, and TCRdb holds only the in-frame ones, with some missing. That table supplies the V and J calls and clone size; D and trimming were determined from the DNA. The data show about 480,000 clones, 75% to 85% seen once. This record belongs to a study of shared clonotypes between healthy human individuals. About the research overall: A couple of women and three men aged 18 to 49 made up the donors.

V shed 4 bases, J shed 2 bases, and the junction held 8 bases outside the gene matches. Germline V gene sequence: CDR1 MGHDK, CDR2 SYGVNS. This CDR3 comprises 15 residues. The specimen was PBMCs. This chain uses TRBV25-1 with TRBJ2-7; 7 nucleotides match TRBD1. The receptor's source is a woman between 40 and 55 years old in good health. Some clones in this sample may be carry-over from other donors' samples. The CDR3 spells CASSAETGWPYEQYF. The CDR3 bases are TGTGCCAGCAGTGCCGAGACAGGGTGGCCCTACGAGCAGTACTTC.